These T cell receptor beta chains were read from a single sample in a study of T cell repertoires in cytomegalovirus infection. These receptors' targets are unknown. From the reads, TCRdb called clonotypes with MiXCR, one entry per CDR3 protein. In the table there are tens of thousands of distinct CDR3 sequences, 24% of which are singletons. The sample in question was CD8+ T cells from cultured PBMCs, obtained from culture after CMV antigen stimulation. Receptor source: a human donor in good health (CMV status not recorded). Some clones in this sample may be carry-over from other donors' samples. CDR3s include the opening cysteine and the closing phenylalanine or tryptophan. A D gene is named only where the DNA matches it firmly. Size is stated for part of the rows, as once, few or many counts, or as a class when the clone is expanded.

clone_size | j_call | d_call | v_call | cdr3_aa | cdr3_nt
few | TRBJ2-7 | - | TRBV5-1 | CASSLRGDTSYEQYF | TGCGCCAGCAGCTTACGGGGGGACACCTCCTACGAGCAGTACTTC
few | TRBJ1-1 | - | TRBV11-2 | CASSLALGRRTEAFF | TGTGCCAGCAGCTTAGCTCTGGGGCGCCGGACTGAAGCTTTCTTT
- | TRBJ1-1 | - | TRBV2 | CASRGQKAFF | TGTGCCAGCAGAGGACAGAAAGCTTTCTTT
- | TRBJ2-7 | - | TRBV7-9 | CARSLVVTYEQYF | TGTGCCAGGAGCTTAGTTGTGACCTACGAGCAGTACTTC
- | TRBJ2-1 | TRBD2 | TRBV15 | CATSRAGTSAVNEQFF | TGTGCCACCAGCAGAGCCGGGACTAGCGCCGTGAATGAGCAGTTCTTC
few | TRBJ2-7 | - | TRBV6-5 | CASRPSQAIAYEQYF | TGTGCCAGCAGACCCTCTCAAGCGATCGCCTACGAGCAGTACTTC
many | TRBJ2-7 | - | TRBV27 | CASSLGAGMAYEQYF | TGTGCCAGCAGTTTAGGGGCAGGGATGGCATACGAGCAGTACTTC
few | TRBJ1-6 | TRBD1 | TRBV30 | CAWSDGTGANSPLHF | TGTGCCTGGAGCGACGGGACAGGGGCGAATTCACCCCTCCACTTT
few | TRBJ2-7 | - | TRBV19 | CASSILGYDEQYF | TGTGCCAGTAGTATCTTGGGATACGACGAGCAGTACTTC
few | TRBJ2-5 | - | TRBV12-3/TRBV12-4 | CASGAHETQYF | TGTGCCAGCGGGGCCCATGAGACCCAGTACTTC
- | TRBJ1-1 | - | TRBV28 | CASSTAGLNTEAFF | TGTGCCAGCAGTACGGCAGGGTTGAACACTGAAGCTTTCTTT
- | TRBJ2-7 | TRBD2 | TRBV6-1 | CASSPFATSIISHEQYF | TGTGCCAGCAGTCCGTTCGCGACTAGCATAATATCCCACGAGCAGTACTTC
- | TRBJ2-3 | - | TRBV7-3 | CASSLTVALGGLTDTQYF | TGTGCCAGCAGCTTAACGGTAGCGCTGGGCGGCCTAACAGATACGCAGTATTTT
many | TRBJ2-7 | TRBD1 | TRBV7-9 | CASSKEHRGGTYEQYF | TGTGCCAGCAGCAAAGAACACAGGGGTGGAACCTACGAGCAGTACTTC
- | TRBJ2-7 | - | TRBV12-3/TRBV12-4 | CASSLKRFFSYEQYF | TGTGCCAGCAGTTTAAAGCGTTTCTTCTCCTACGAGCAGTACTTC
- | TRBJ1-4 | - | TRBV2 | CASNDRHRPSNEKLFF | TGTGCCAGCAATGACAGACACAGGCCGTCTAATGAAAAACTGTTTTTT
few | TRBJ1-5 | - | TRBV19 | CASSTDGKGNQPQHF | TGTGCCAGTAGTACAGACGGGAAAGGCAATCAGCCCCAGCATTTT
- | TRBJ1-1 | - | TRBV6-1 | CASSYGIGVYTEAFF | TGTGCCAGCAGTTACGGAATCGGGGTGTACACTGAAGCTTTCTTT
many | TRBJ1-2 | TRBD1 | TRBV30 | CAWSGTGGSYGYTF | TGTGCCTGGAGTGGAACAGGGGGGAGCTATGGCTACACCTTC
- | TRBJ1-1 | - | TRBV5-1 | CASSLVRVLNTEAFF | TGCGCCAGCAGCTTGGTCCGGGTGTTGAACACTGAAGCTTTCTTT
few | TRBJ1-6 | - | TRBV6-2/TRBV6-3 | CASSYGRGGKSYNSPLHF | TGTGCCAGCAGTTACGGCCGCGGCGGGAAGTCCTATAATTCACCCCTCCACTTT
- | TRBJ1-1 | TRBD1 | TRBV27 | CASSWGQGSREAFF | TGTGCCAGCAGTTGGGGACAGGGGTCACGTGAAGCTTTCTTT
- | TRBJ2-1 | TRBD1 | TRBV6-1 | CASGKGQANNEQFF | TGTGCCAGCGGAAAGGGACAGGCCAACAATGAGCAGTTCTTC
- | TRBJ1-5 | - | TRBV19 | CASSIGGYSNQPQHF | TGTGCCAGTAGTATAGGGGGGTATAGCAATCAGCCCCAGCATTTT
- | TRBJ2-1 | TRBD1 | TRBV19 | CASSVLRDRVNEQFF | TGTGCCAGTAGTGTCCTCCGGGACAGAGTCAATGAGCAGTTCTTC
few | TRBJ2-1 | TRBD1 | TRBV12-3/TRBV12-4 | CASTHPGQTYSQQFF | TGTGCCAGCACTCACCCGGGACAGACGTATAGCCAGCAGTTCTTC
- | TRBJ2-7 | TRBD1 | TRBV29-1 | CSVDKGQGAGEQYF | TGCAGCGTTGATAAAGGACAGGGGGCAGGGGAGCAGTACTTC
few | TRBJ2-7 | TRBD2 | TRBV27 | CASSPTSGGYEQYF | TGTGCCAGCAGTCCGACTAGCGGGGGCTACGAGCAGTACTTC
- | TRBJ2-1 | TRBD1 | TRBV28 | CASSPLDRGVDKQFF | TGTGCCAGCAGTCCTTTGGACAGGGGAGTGGACAAGCAGTTCTTC
many | TRBJ2-1 | - | TRBV7-9 | CASSSLGGPQFF | TGTGCCAGCAGCTCTTTAGGGGGACCACAGTTCTTC
- | TRBJ2-7 | - | TRBV4-1 | CASSQEPLGHEQYF | TGCGCCAGCAGCCAAGAGCCGCTGGGTCACGAGCAGTACTTC
many | TRBJ2-7 | TRBD2 | TRBV12-3/TRBV12-4 | CASTLGGARHEQYF | TGTGCCAGCACCCTCGGGGGGGCTAGACACGAGCAGTACTTC
many | TRBJ2-3 | TRBD2 | TRBV6-1 | CASSPSGRVSDTQYF | TGTGCCAGCAGTCCAAGCGGGAGGGTCTCAGATACGCAGTATTTT
- | TRBJ2-7 | - | TRBV20-1 | CSARSLSSYEQYF | TGCAGTGCTAGAAGTCTGAGCTCCTACGAGCAGTACTTC